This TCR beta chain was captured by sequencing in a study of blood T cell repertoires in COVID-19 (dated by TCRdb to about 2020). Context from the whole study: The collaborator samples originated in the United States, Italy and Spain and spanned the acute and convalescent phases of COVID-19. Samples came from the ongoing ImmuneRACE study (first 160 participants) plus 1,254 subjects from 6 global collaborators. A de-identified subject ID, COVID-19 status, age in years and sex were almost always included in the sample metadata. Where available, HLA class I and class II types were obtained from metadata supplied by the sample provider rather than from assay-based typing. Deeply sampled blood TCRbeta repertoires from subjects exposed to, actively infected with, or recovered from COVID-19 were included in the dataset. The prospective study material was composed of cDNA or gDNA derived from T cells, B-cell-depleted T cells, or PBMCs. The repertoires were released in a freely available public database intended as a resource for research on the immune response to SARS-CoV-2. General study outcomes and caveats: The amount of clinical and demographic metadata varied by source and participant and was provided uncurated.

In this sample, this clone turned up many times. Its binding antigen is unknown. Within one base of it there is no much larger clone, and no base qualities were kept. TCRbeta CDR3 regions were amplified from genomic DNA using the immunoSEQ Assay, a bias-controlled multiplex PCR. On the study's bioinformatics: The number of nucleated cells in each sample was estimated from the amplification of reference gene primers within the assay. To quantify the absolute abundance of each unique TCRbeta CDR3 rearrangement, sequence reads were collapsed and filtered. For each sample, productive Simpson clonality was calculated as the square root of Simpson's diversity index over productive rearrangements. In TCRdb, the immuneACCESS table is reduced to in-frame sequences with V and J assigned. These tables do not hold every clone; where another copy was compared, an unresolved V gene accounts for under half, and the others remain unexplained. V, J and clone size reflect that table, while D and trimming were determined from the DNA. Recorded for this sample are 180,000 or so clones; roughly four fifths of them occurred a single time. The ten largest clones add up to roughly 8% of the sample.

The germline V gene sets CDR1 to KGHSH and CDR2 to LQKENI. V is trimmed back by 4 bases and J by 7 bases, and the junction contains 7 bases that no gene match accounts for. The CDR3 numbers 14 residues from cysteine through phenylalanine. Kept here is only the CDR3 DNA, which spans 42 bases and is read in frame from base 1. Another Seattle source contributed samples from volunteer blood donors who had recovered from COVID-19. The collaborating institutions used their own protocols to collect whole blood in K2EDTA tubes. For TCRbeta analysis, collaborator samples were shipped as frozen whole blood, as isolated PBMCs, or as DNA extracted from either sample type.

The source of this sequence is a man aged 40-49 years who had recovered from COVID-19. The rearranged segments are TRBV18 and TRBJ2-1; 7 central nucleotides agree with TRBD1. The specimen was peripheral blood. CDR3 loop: CASSLRDSDNEQFF. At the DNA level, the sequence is TGTGCCAGCTCACTCCGGGACAGTGATAATGAGCAGTTCTTC.